A single sample is the source of the 30 T cell receptor beta chains below, sequenced in a study of OX40 agonist ivuxolimab in advanced cancers. Libraries were made using the immunoSEQ multiplex PCR assay. This immuneACCESS table, as held by TCRdb, lists in-frame sequences with V and J called but not all clones. Of the missing ones, under half trace to an unresolved V gene in checked studies; the others have no known cause. A total of fewer than 60,000 clones appear in this sample, 75% to 90% of them only once. 13% to 15% of the sample is taken by the ten largest. Sample: CD4+ or CD8+ T cells sorted from blood, taken in a trial of the OX40 agonist ivuxolimab. Source of these receptors: an adult with an advanced solid tumor such as melanoma, head and neck, liver or kidney cancer.

The rearrangement uses TRBV28 and TRBJ1-6, with 8 bases fitting TRBD1. This CDR3 is 14 amino acids long. CDR1 and CDR2 from the germline V gene are MDHEN and SYDVKM. The J segment lost 6 bases and the V segment lost 2 bases, leaving 0 bases of the junction unmatched. The CDR3 here is CASSLDRGNSPLHF. DNA for the CDR3: TGTGCCAGCAGTTTAGACAGGGGTAATTCACCCCTCCACTTT.

This chain links TRBV9 with TRBJ1-1; D not certain. Germline V CDR1 and CDR2: SGDLS, YYNGEE. This CDR3 is built from 13 residues. V was shortened by 3 bases and J by 3 bases, with 9 bases between the two germline ends. The CDR3 region has the DNA TGTGCCAGCAGCGACGGGAGACACACTGAAGCTTTCTTT. Its protein is CASSDGRHTEAFF.

The rearrangement uses TRBV6-1 and TRBJ2-1; maybe TRBD1 (6 bases). Germline loops: CDR1 MNHNS, CDR2 SASEGT. The CDR3 runs 14 residues. Deletions cut 11 bases from V and 6 bases from J, with 20 bases between. CDR3 protein: CASAGWNRANEQFF. The CDR3 DNA sequence: TGTGCCTCAGCAGGCTGGAACAGGGCCAATGAGCAGTTCTTC.

The V gene is TRBV7-9, the J gene TRBJ1-1, with 7 bases identical to TRBD1. The CDR3 runs to 14 residues. The V gene's germline CDR1 is SEHNR and CDR2 FQNEAQ (reference sequence). With V trimmed by 5 bases and J by 3 bases, 6 bases remained unmatched. CDR3 amino acids: CASSARDRYTEAFF. DNA for the CDR3: TGTGCCAGCAGCGCCCGGGACAGATACACTGAAGCTTTCTTT.

This chain joins TRBV4-3 and TRBJ2-2; D is ambiguous. The CDR3 is 16 amino acids. Germline V CDR1 and CDR2: LGHNA, YSLEER. The V and J ends lost 0 bases and 9 bases respectively, with 17 bases between them. As DNA, the CDR3 is TGCGCCAGCAGCCAAGAGATAACGAGGACCGAGTGGGAGCTGTTTTTT. Protein product: CASSQEITRTEWELFF.

The chain recombines TRBV10-3 with TRBJ2-3, with 10 bases aligning to TRBD2. The junction had 2 bases not matched to a gene; V was cut back by 6 bases and J by 2 bases. The germline CDR1 and CDR2 sequences are ENHRY and SYGVKD. The CDR3 length is 14 residues. The CDR3 spells CAIRLAGDTDTQYF. The CDR3 DNA sequence: TGTGCCATCAGGCTAGCGGGGGACACAGATACGCAGTATTTT.

This clone appeared a few times. This chain connects TRBV16 to TRBJ1-2; D not certain. Trimming took off 0 bases at V and 6 bases at J, with 14 bases between the two ends. CDR1 is KGHSY, CDR2 FQNENV, per germline. This CDR3 is built from 15 residues. CDR3 sequence: CASSQSMGGPDGYTF. The CDR3 bases are TGTGCCAGCAGCCAATCTATGGGTGGGCCGGATGGCTACACCTTC. The full variable domain, rest sourced from reference TRBV16 and TRBJ1-2, is GEEVAQTPKHLVRGEGQKAKLYCAPIKGHSYVFWYQQVLKNEFKFLISFQNENVFDETGMPKERFSAKCLPNSPCSLEIQATKLEDSAVYFCASSQSMGGPDGYTFGSGTRLTVV.

This chain joins TRBV7-2 and TRBJ1-1, with D unresolved. This CDR3 contains 15 residues. Germline V gene sequence: CDR1 SGHTA, CDR2 FQGNSA. V was clipped by 1 base and J by 0 bases, with 9 bases between them. Written as DNA, the CDR3 is TGTGCCAGCAGCTTAGGTACGGGGATGAACACTGAAGCTTTCTTT. Amino acids: CASSLGTGMNTEAFF. Full variable domain (remainder filled in from reference TRBV7-2 and TRBJ1-1): GAGVSQSPSNKVTEKGKDVELRCDPISGHTALYWYRQSLGQGLEFLIYFQGNSAPDKSGLPSDRFSAERTGGSVSTLTIQRTQQEDSAVYLCASSLGTGMNTEAFFGQGTRLTVV.

The CDR3 coding sequence is TGCGCCAGCAGCCAAGGGACAGGAACCTACGAGCAGTACTTC. Translating gives CASSQGTGTYEQYF. This chain uses TRBV4-3 with TRBJ2-7; 7 positions agree with TRBD1. V dropped 1 base and J dropped 2; count of bases not matched to a gene: 2. The CDR3 is 14 amino acids. Germline CDR1 LGHNA, CDR2 YSLEER.

This chain links TRBV4-1 with TRBJ2-2; D is unclear. The CDR3 runs to 12 residues. V lost 3 bases and J 1 base, leaving 0 bases between the germline ends. Germline values: CDR1 MGHRA, CDR2 YSYEKL. This chain's CDR3 is CASSQNTGELFF. CDR3 sequence (DNA): TGCGCCAGCAGCCAGAACACCGGGGAGCTGTTTTTT.

Concerning this clone itself: Other DNA sequences in the same sample also yield this CDR3. The rearrangement joins TRBV2 to TRBJ2-7; D not certain. Between the trimmed V and J ends, which lost 4 bases and 3 bases, there was a span of 4 bases. Germline lookup yields CDR1 SNHLY and CDR2 FYNNEI. This CDR3 is built from 11 residues. The CDR3 DNA follows: TGTGCCAGCAGTGGGGACTACGAGCAGTACTTC. Translated, it gives CASSGDYEQYF.

This chain joins TRBV27 and TRBJ2-4; D is possibly TRBD2 (5 bases). V shed 0 bases and J shed 3 bases, with 9 bases lying between them. This CDR3 has 15 amino acids. Germline values: CDR1 MNHEY, CDR2 SMNVEV (reference sequence). Written as DNA, the CDR3 is TGTGCCAGCAGTTTATCGTCCGGGATCAAAAACATTCAGTACTTC. Translation gives CASSLSSGIKNIQYF.

This clone was recorded once. This rearrangement joins TRBV7-9 to TRBJ2-3; TRBD2 matches 12 bases. Germline V CDR1 and CDR2: SEHNR, FQNEAQ (reference sequence). This CDR3 region has 16 residues. Trimming at V came to 0 bases and at J to 4 bases, leaving 2 bases not matched to a gene. The chain's CDR3 is CASSLATSGGADTQYF. CDR3 nucleotides: TGTGCCAGCAGCTTAGCGACTAGCGGGGGAGCAGATACGCAGTATTTT.

V gene TRBV5-1 combines with J gene TRBJ2-6; D gene unclear. Trimming left V 4 bases short and J 0 bases short, with 17 bases between. The CDR3 is made up of 18 amino acids. Germline-derived CDR1 and CDR2 are SGHRS and YFSETQ. CDR3 DNA: TGCGCCAGCAGCCTAACCTTGGCTAGACCCTCTGGGGCCAACGTCCTGACTTTC. Residues: CASSLTLARPSGANVLTF.

The chain has TRBV7-8 and TRBJ2-1; 7 bases are a match to TRBD2. V shed 3 bases and J 4 bases; nucleotides not matched to a gene: 9. Germline CDR1 is SGHVS and CDR2 is FQNEAQ. This CDR3 contains 16 residues. The DNA for the CDR3 is TGTGCCAGCAGCTTGGAGGTGCGGGGGTTTTACAATGAGCAGTTCTTC. It translates to CASSLEVRGFYNEQFF.

The chain links TRBV18 to TRBJ2-7, with TRBD2 identical over 13 bases. The V gene's germline CDR1 is KGHSH and CDR2 LQKENI. J was trimmed by 4 bases and V by 4 bases; bases with no gene match: 7. The CDR3 has 16 amino acids. CDR3 sequence (DNA): TGTGCCAGCTCACAACTCACTAGCGGGGGGGCTTACGAGCAGTACTTC. Residues: CASSQLTSGGAYEQYF.

This chain connects TRBV10-2 to TRBJ1-6; D is unresolved. The CDR3 has 13 residues. The ends were cut back, 3 bases at V and 9 bases at J, with 9 bases in the middle. Germline loops: CDR1 WSHSY, CDR2 SAAADI. The CDR3 sequence is CASSEIERSPLHF. The CDR3 DNA reads as TGCGCCAGCAGTGAAATTGAACGTTCACCCCTCCACTTT.

The chain has TRBV5-1 and TRBJ2-7; 9 bases agree with TRBD1. Germline V gene data show CDR1 as SGHRS and CDR2 as YFSETQ. Trimming cost V 3 bases and J 5 bases; bases outside gene matches: 6. This CDR3 spans 14 amino acids. CDR3 sequence: CASSYGQGMDEQYF. The CDR3, as DNA: TGCGCCAGCAGCTACGGACAGGGGATGGACGAGCAGTACTTC. Together with reference TRBV5-1 and TRBJ2-7, the CDR3 gives the full variable domain: KAGVTQTPRYLIKTRGQQVTLSCSPISGHRSVSWYQQTPGQGLQFLFEYFSETQRNKGNFPGRFSGRQFSNSRSEMNVSTLELGDSALYLCASSYGQGMDEQYFGPGTRLTVT.

This rearrangement joins TRBV7-9 to TRBJ2-1; D is uncertain. There are 14 residues in the CDR3. Trimming shortened V by 4 bases and J by 7 bases, and 14 bases separated the two germline ends. The V gene's germline CDR1 is SEHNR and CDR2 FQNEAQ (reference sequence). DNA for the CDR3: TGTGCCAGCAGCTCGCCAGGCCCTAAGAATGAGCAGTTCTTC. Encoded protein: CASSSPGPKNEQFF.

The chain links TRBV7-2 to TRBJ1-1; D unresolved. The V end lost 6 bases, the J end lost 5 bases, and 19 bases lay between the germline ends. Germline-derived CDR1 and CDR2 are SGHTA and FQGNSA. The CDR3 spans 15 residues. The CDR3 reads CASSQGPGYGTEAFF. CDR3 in DNA: TGTGCCAGCAGTCAAGGGCCGGGGTATGGGACTGAAGCTTTCTTT. Variable domain in full (rest from reference TRBV7-2 and TRBJ1-1): GAGVSQSPSNKVTEKGKDVELRCDPISGHTALYWYRQSLGQGLEFLIYFQGNSAPDKSGLPSDRFSAERTGGSVSTLTIQRTQQEDSAVYLCASSQGPGYGTEAFFGQGTRLTVV.

The genes are TRBV18 and TRBJ1-1; D gene unclear. Germline V CDR1 and CDR2: KGHSH, LQKENI. Trimming shortened V by 6 bases and J by 5 bases, and 13 bases separated the two germline ends. The CDR3 length is 13 residues. The CDR3 sequence: CASSDYLNTEAFF. CDR3 in DNA: TGTGCCAGCTCGGACTATCTTAATACTGAAGCTTTCTTT.

The rearrangement joins TRBV2 to TRBJ2-5, with a weak D call TRBD1 (6 bases). This CDR3 comprises 18 residues. Germline CDR1 SNHLY, CDR2 FYNNEI. Trimming removed 2 bases from V and 4 bases from J, with 23 bases in between. CDR3 DNA sequence: TGTGCCAGCAGTGAAAAACCCGGACGGACAGTGGCTCGAGAGACCCAGTACTTC. Translating gives CASSEKPGRTVARETQYF.

The V call is TRBV2, the J call TRBJ1-2, with a weak D call TRBD1 (5 bases). This CDR3 region has 13 residues. Trimming pared 2 bases from V and 7 bases from J, leaving 11 bases between. From germline, CDR1 is SNHLY and CDR2 FYNNEI. Here the CDR3 DNA reads TGTGCCAGCAGTGAATCAGAGAGGGGTGGCTACACCTTC. Its protein product is CASSESERGGYTF.

This chain uses TRBV30 with TRBJ2-7; 12 positions agree with TRBD2. Germline values: CDR1 GTSNPN, CDR2 SVGIG (reference sequence). V lost 0 bases, J lost 4 bases, and 10 bases stayed unmatched. This CDR3 contains 17 residues. The CDR3 DNA sequence: TGTGCCTGGAGTGTAGCTAGCGGGGGGGCAGTTTGGTACGAGCAGTACTTC. Translating gives CAWSVASGGAVWYEQYF.

The genes are TRBV30 and TRBJ1-5, with D possibly matching TRBD1 (5 bases). The germline CDR1 and CDR2 sequences are GTSNPN and SVGIG (reference sequence). CDR3 length: 15 residues. Trimming stripped 0 bases from V and 4 bases from J, with 13 bases between. The CDR3 is CAWSVQAGRNQPQHF. CDR3 nucleotides: TGTGCCTGGAGTGTACAGGCAGGGAGGAATCAGCCCCAGCATTTT.

The genes are TRBV5-4 and TRBJ2-7; 9 nucleotides match TRBD1. The ends lost 1 base at V and 5 bases at J; junction bases unmatched: 4. Germline V lookup: CDR1 SGHNT, CDR2 YYREEE (reference sequence). This CDR3 contains 14 residues. The CDR3 DNA sequence: TGTGCCAGCAGCTTGAGGGACAGGGTCGACGAGCAGTACTTC. It specifies CASSLRDRVDEQYF.

V is TRBV5-1 and J is TRBJ1-1; D is uncertain. V was shortened by 6 bases and J by 5 bases, with 17 bases between the two germline ends. CDR1 is SGHRS and CDR2 is YFSETQ in the germline V gene. This CDR3 has 14 amino acids. The CDR3 bases are TGCGCCAGCACCCTAGGGAGCGGGCTGACTGAAGCTTTCTTT. It yields the protein CASTLGSGLTEAFF.

The V and J genes are TRBV6-5 and TRBJ2-7, with 7 bases identical to TRBD2. The CDR3 consists of 15 residues. Trimming took 2 bases from V and 0 from J; bases not matched to a gene: 4. CDR1 is MNHEY, CDR2 SVGAGI, per germline. CDR3 coding DNA: TGTGCCAGCAGTTACAAGCGGGATAGCTCCTACGAGCAGTACTTC. This sequence encodes CASSYKRDSSYEQYF.

This clone has only a few counts. The sample contains more than one DNA sequence encoding this CDR3. The chain couples TRBV6-4 to TRBJ2-3; possible D gene TRBD2, 7 bases. Per germline, CDR1 MRHNA and CDR2 SNTAGT. V lost 2 bases and J 2 bases, leaving 8 bases between the germline ends. CDR3 length: 14 amino acids. The CDR3 loop reads CASSDGGATDTQYF. CDR3 coding DNA: TGTGCCAGCAGTGACGGGGGGGCCACAGATACGCAGTATTTT.

The chain carries TRBV10-3 and TRBJ2-7, with 7 positions matching TRBD1. J lost 2 bases, V lost 0 bases, and 1 base had no gene match. The CDR3 loop spans 14 amino acids. Looked up from germline, CDR1 is ENHRY and CDR2 is SYGVKD. The CDR3 bases are TGTGCCATCAGTGAGTCCGACAGGGCCTACGAGCAGTACTTC. It encodes CAISESDRAYEQYF.